Below, one T cell receptor beta chain is given with its context. The antigen remains undetermined. This sample is part of a study of brain T cells in children with intractable seizures. Study-wide findings and caveats: Viral specificity was inferred only from CDR3 similarity; HCMV serostatus was unknown.

Profiling relied on immunoSEQ multiplex PCR, and the TCRdb table lists in-frame clones only, not all of them. The sample has under 400,000 clones; over 90% are singletons. Germline V lookup: CDR1 SGHDN, CDR2 FVKESK. The CDR3 runs 15 residues. V lost 4 bases to trimming and J lost 2 bases; unmatched junction nucleotides: 5. Time point denoted: blood from clinic visit 5 months post-surgery; TSC patient then seizure free. Sequencing was limited to surgery cases with top T cell transcript signatures in brain tissue. The chain carries TRBV14 and TRBJ2-7; TRBD1 matches at 10 bases. The TCR sequence derives from a boy in the first two years of life with tuberous sclerosis and intractable seizures. The material was peripheral blood, obtained approximately 5 months after surgery. CDR3 protein: CASSLTGTGAYEQYF. CDR3 sequence (DNA): TGTGCCAGCAGCCTGACCGGGACAGGGGCCTACGAGCAGTACTTC.